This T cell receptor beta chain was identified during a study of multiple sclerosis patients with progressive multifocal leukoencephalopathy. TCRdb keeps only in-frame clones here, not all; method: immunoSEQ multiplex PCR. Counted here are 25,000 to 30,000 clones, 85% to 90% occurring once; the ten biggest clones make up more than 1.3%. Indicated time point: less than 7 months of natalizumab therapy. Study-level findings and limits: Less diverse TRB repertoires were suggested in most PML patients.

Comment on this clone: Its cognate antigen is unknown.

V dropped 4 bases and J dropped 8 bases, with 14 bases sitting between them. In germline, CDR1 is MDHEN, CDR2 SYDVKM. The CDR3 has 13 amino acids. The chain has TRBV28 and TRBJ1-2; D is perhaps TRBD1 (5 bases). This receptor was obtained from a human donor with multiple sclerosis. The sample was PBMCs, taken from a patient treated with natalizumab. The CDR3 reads CASSYKGFGGYTF. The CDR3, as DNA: TGTGCCAGCAGTTATAAGGGGTTTGGAGGCTACACCTTC.